This TCR beta chain was recorded in a study of blood T cells in healthy people across ages (dated by TCRdb to 2015 to 2017). For the study in its entirety: In model experiments, template switching captured roughly one uniquely barcoded TCR beta cDNA molecule for every two T cells. To track age-related changes in TCR beta repertoire diversity, the study relied on deep sequencing normalized with unique cDNA molecular identifiers. Four age groups were formed from the donors: young (average roughly 16 years), middle-aged (approximately 39), aged (under 70) and long-lived (less than 85). To avoid experimental bias, donors of different ages were randomly spread across the sequencing lanes. Using the same blood draw, the study looked at two additional independent replicas of 1 million unique cDNA reads for two donors, one aged 18 to 30 and the other aged 80 or older. General findings and caveats noted by the study authors: Since profiling was done on bulk unsorted PBMCs, naive and antigen-experienced compartments could not be conclusively compared. The long-lived group showed more naive CD4+ T cells, fewer expanded clones and increased TCR diversity than the aged group, suggesting age selection. Observed TCR beta diversity per million T cells fell roughly linearly with age, and a significant reduction was already apparent by age roughly 40. Because donor CMV infection status was unknown, age-related changes in expanded clonotypes were potentially confounded. Estimates of total diversity from one million sequenced T cells were regarded as lower bounds and underestimates. There was a strong correlation between observed TCR beta diversity and the percentage of naive T cells measured by flow cytometry.

The donors were roughly 40 Caucasian individuals from Russia, aged roughly 6 to 100 years, who were systemically healthy. Each donor gave ten milliliters of peripheral blood, collected into EDTA-treated Vacutainer tubes. Ficoll-Paque density-gradient centrifugation was used to isolate PBMCs, with at least 7 million per sample. Trizol reagent was used to extract total RNA from the PBMCs, yielding at least 6 micrograms per sample. For every donor, an aliquot of PBMCs went through flow cytometry to measure the percentages of naive CD45RAhigh/CD27high T cells. The method behind the library was 5' RACE. The instrument was an Illumina HiSeq 2500. A second PCR of roughly 7 to 11 cycles was performed with a sample-barcoded 5' primer and a J-beta primer mix. A unique molecular identifier was introduced onto each TCR beta cDNA molecule by a template-switch 5' adaptor carrying 12 random nucleotides. Each sample yielded at least 2.5 million CDR3-containing paired-end reads. First-strand cDNA was synthesized from all RNA with the Mint cDNA synthesis kit, primed by a TRBC-specific oligonucleotide. All cDNA was treated with uracil-DNA glycosylase and then went through a first 18-cycle PCR with the universal primers M1SS and BC2_uni_R. As for the original processing: Each sample was normalized by randomly selecting 1 million high-quality reads, each carrying a distinct molecular identifier. Reads with shared molecular identifiers were discarded instead of being binned into consensus sequences. CDR3 identification, clonotype clustering and error correction used MiTCR with a Q25 quality threshold and the strictest error-elimination algorithm. A nonparametric unseen species model with Euler transformation was used to estimate lower-bound total TCR beta diversity. Using fastp trimming at Q25 and MiXCR clonotype assembly, TCRdb reanalyzed the public sequencing data and kept in-frame beta chains. Identical CDR3 proteins give one entry, which carries the most common genes and DNA. TCRdb assigned the V and J calls; the authors' analysis was not used. The sample has approximately 800,000 distinct CDR3 sequences on record, approximately 53% of them singletons. The ten largest clonotypes hold roughly 25% of the sample.

The CDR3, cysteine through phenylalanine, is 17 amino acids long. Only the CDR3 portion is preserved as DNA: 51 bases, with reading frame beginning at the first base. V is pruned by 7 bases and J by 5 bases, leaving 11 bases of the junction without a gene match. In regard to this clonotype: Its antigen target is currently unknown. No qualities accompany the bases; no much larger clone lies one base away.

The sample was blood. This chain joins TRBV12-3 or TRBV12-4 to TRBJ2-1, with 13 junctional bases fitting TRBD2. This receptor was taken from a man aged 40-49 years in good health. At the DNA level, the sequence is TGTGCCAGCACCTCAAGGGGACTAGCGGGAAGGAACAATGAGCAGTTCTTC. Its product reads: CASTSRGLAGRNNEQFF.